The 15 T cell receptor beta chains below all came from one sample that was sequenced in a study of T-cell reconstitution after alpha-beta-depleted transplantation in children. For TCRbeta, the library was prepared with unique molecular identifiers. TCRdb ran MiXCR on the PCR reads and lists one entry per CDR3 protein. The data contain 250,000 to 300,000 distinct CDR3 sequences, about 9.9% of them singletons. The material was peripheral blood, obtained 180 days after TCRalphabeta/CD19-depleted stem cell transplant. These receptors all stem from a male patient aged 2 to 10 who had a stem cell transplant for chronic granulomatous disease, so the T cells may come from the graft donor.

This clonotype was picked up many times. The CDR3 bases are TGTGCCAGCAGCCGGGACAGTCAAGATGAGCAGTTCTTC. Translation gives CASSRDSQDEQFF. J is TRBJ2-1 and V is TRBV28, with 7 positions matching TRBD1. This CDR3 is built from 13 residues. V lost 6 bases to trimming and J lost 8 bases; unmatched junction nucleotides: 7. Germline lookup yields CDR1 MDHEN and CDR2 SYDVKM. Variable domain in full (rest from reference TRBV28 and TRBJ2-1): DVKVTQSSRYLVKRTGEKVFLECVQDMDHENMFWYRQDPGLGLRLIYFSYDVKMKEKGDIPEGYSVSREKKERFSLILESASTNQTSMYLCASSRDSQDEQFFGPGTRLTVL.

The CDR3 coding sequence is TGTGCCAGCAGCCAAGATCTGGGGGATACGCAGTATTTT. The encoded protein is CASSQDLGDTQYF. The rearrangement uses TRBV14 and TRBJ2-3; D is uncertain. This CDR3 region has 13 residues. Trimming shortened V by 0 bases and J by 6 bases, and 7 bases separated the two germline ends. Germline lookup yields CDR1 SGHDN and CDR2 FVKESK.

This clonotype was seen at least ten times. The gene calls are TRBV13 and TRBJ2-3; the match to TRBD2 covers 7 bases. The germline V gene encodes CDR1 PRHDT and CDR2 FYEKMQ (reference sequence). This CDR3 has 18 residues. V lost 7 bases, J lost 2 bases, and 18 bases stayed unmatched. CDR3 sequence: CASTQVRGLRIPTDTQYF. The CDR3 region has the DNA TGTGCCAGCACCCAGGTCCGGGGACTAAGAATACCCACAGATACGCAGTATTTT.

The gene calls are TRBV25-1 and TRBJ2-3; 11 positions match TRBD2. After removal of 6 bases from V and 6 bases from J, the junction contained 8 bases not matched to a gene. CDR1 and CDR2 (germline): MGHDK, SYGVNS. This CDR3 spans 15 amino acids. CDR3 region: CASSRLAGSLDTQYF. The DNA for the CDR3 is TGTGCCAGCAGCAGACTAGCGGGAAGTTTGGATACGCAGTATTTT.

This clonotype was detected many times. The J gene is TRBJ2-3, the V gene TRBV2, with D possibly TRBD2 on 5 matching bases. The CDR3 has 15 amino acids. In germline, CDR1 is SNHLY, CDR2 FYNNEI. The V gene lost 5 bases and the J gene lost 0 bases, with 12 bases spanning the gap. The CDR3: CASSRRTGSTDTQYF. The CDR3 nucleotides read TGTGCCAGCAGTCGGAGGACGGGTAGCACAGATACGCAGTATTTT.

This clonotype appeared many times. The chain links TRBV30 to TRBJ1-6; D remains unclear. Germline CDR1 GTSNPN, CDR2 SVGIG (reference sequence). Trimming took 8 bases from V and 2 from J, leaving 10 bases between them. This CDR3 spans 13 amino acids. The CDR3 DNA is TGTGCCCTAAAGGAGACCTATAATTCACCCCTCCACTTT. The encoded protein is CALKETYNSPLHF. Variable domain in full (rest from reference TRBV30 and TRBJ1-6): SQTIHQWPATLVQPVGSPLSLECTVEGTSNPNLYWYRQAAGRGLQLLFYSVGIGQISSEVPQNLSASRPQDRQFILSSKKLLLSDSGFYLCALKETYNSPLHFGNGTRLTVT.

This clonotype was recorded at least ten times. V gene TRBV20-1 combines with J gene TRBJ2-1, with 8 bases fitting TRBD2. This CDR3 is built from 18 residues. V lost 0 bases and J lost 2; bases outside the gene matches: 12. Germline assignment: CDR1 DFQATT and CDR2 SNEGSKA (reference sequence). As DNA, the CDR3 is TGCAGTGCTAGAGATCAATTCCGGACTAGCAGTCCCTACAATGAGCAGTTCTTC. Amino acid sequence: CSARDQFRTSSPYNEQFF.

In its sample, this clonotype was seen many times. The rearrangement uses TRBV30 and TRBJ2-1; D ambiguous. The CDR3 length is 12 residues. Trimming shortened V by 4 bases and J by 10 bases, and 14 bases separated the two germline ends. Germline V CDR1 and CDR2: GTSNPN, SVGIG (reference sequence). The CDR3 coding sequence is TGTGCCTGGATGAGCCAGATCAAGGAGCAGTTCTTC. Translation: CAWMSQIKEQFF. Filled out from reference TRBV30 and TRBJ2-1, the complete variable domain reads SQTIHQWPATLVQPVGSPLSLECTVEGTSNPNLYWYRQAAGRGLQLLFYSVGIGQISSEVPQNLSASRPQDRQFILSSKKLLLSDSGFYLCAWMSQIKEQFFGPGTRLTVL.

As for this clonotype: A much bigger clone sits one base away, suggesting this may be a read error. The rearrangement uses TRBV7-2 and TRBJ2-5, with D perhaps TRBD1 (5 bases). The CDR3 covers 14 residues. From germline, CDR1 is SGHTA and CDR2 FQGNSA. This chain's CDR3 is CAGSLAGYQETQYF. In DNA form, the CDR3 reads TGTGCCGGCAGCTTAGCAGGGTACCAAGAGACCCAGTACTTC.

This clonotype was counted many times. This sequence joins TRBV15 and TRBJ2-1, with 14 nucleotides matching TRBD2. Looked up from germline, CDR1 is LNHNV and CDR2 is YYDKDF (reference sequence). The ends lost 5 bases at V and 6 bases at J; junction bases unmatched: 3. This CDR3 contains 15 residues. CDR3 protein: CATSPGLAGVNEQFF. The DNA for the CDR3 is TGTGCCACCAGCCCGGGACTAGCGGGAGTCAATGAGCAGTTCTTC. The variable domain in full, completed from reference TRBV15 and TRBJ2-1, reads DAMVIQNPRYQVTQFGKPVTLSCSQTLNHNVMYWYQQKSSQAPKLLFHYYDKDFNNEADTPDNFQSRRPNTSFCFLDIRSPGLGDTAMYLCATSPGLAGVNEQFFGPGTRLTVL.

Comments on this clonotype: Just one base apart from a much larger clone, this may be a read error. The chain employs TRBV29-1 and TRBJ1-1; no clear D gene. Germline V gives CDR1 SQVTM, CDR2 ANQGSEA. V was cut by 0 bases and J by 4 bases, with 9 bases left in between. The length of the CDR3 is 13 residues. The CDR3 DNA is TGCAGCGTTGAAGAAGGAGTGATCACTGAAGCTTTCTTT. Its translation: CSVEEGVITEAFF.

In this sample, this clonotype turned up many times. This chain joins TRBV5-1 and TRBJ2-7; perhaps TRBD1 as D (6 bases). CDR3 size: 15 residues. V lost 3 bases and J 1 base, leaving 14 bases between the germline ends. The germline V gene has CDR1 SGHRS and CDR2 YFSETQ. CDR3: CASSSTTGNSYEQYF. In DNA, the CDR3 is TGCGCCAGCAGCTCAACCACAGGGAATTCCTACGAGCAGTACTTC.

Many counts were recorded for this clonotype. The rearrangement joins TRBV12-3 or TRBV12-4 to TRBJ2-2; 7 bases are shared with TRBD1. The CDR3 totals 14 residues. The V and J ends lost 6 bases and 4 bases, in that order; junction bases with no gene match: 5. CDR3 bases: TGTGCCAGCAGACGGAACAGGGGCACCGGGGAGCTGTTTTTT. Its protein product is CASRRNRGTGELFF.

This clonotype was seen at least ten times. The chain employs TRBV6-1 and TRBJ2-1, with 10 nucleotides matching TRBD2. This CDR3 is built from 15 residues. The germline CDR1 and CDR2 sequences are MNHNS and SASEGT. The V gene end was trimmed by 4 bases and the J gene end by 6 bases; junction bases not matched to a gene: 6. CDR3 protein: CASSVLAGDPNEQFF. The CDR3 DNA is TGTGCCAGCAGTGTTCTAGCGGGGGACCCCAATGAGCAGTTCTTC.

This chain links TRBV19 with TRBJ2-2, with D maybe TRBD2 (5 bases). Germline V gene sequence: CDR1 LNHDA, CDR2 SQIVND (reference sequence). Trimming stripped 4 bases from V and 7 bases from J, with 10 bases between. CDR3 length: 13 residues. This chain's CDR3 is CASSKEGVGELFF. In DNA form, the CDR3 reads TGTGCCAGTAGTAAAGAGGGAGTCGGGGAGCTGTTTTTT.